This paragraph covers one T cell receptor beta chain sequence. Its cognate antigen is unknown. The V gene lost 4 bases and the J gene lost 0 bases, with 12 bases spanning the gap. CDR3 size: 16 residues. Germline CDR1 reads LGHDT; CDR2 reads YNNKEL (reference sequence). The sample originates from a study of blood T cells in healthy people across ages. Points from the study as a whole: Whereas aged donors had fewer naive CD4+ cells, long-lived donors had more of them and higher diversity.

Together with a sample-barcoded 5' primer, a J-beta primer mix was included in a second PCR lasting 7 to 11 cycles. TCRdb reanalysed the 5' RACE reads using MiXCR and keeps one entry per CDR3 protein. The sample has hundreds of thousands of distinct CDR3 sequences, around 34% seen once; the top ten hold 10% to 15%. The sample was blood. This receptor was obtained from a man between 18 and 29 years old in good health. The chain is built from TRBV3-1 and TRBJ2-2; D tentatively reads TRBD1 or TRBD2 (5 bases each). The CDR3 sequence: CASSPLGTSNTGELFF. The DNA of the CDR3 is TGTGCCAGCAGCCCCTTAGGGACGTCGAACACCGGGGAGCTGTTTTTT. Using reference TRBV3-1 and TRBJ2-2 for the parts outside the CDR3, the full variable domain is DTAVSQTPKYLVTQMGNDKSIKCEQNLGHDTMYWYKQDSKKFLKIMFSYNNKELIINETVPNRFSPKSPDKAHLNLHINSLELGDSAVYFCASSPLGTSNTGELFFGEGSRLTVL.